This entry features one TCR beta chain sequence. Its antigen remains unidentified. PCR primers comprised 60 Vbeta and 13 Jbeta primers. Using immunoSEQ multiplex PCR, the repertoire was profiled, and TCRdb retains in-frame clones only, with some absent. The data contain 140,000 to 150,000 clones, roughly 82% of them singletons. In germline, CDR1 is SGHAT, CDR2 FQDESV (reference sequence). The CDR3 runs 15 residues. V gave up 5 bases and J gave up 0 bases, with 14 bases separating them. The data originate from a study of cytomegalovirus exposure and HLA in healthy donors. Study-wide results and limits: Among TCR sequences, most were rare, though some public TCRs appeared in many donors. According to an earlier analysis, most TCR beta V segments yielded productive rearrangements about 87% or about 30% of the time. Versus the approximately 700-donor mean, an Asian-associated ancestry cluster reportedly showed fewer N-insertions in a later analysis. By HLA locus, TCR association rates varied in a later analysis, with DRB1 showing the most and HLA-C the fewest.

This clonotype originated in a male donor in good health and CMV-seronegative. Input material: PBMCs. This rearrangement joins TRBV11-1 to TRBJ2-7; D perhaps matches TRBD2 (6 bases). CDR3 region: CASSKPGLSSYEQYF. In DNA, the CDR3 is TGTGCCAGCAGCAAACCGGGACTCAGCTCCTACGAGCAGTACTTC.